The 7 T cell receptor beta chains in this list originate from one sample, sequenced in a study of T cell repertoires in cytomegalovirus infection. TCRdb re-called the reads through MiXCR, storing one row per CDR3 protein. The repertoire has tens of thousands of distinct CDR3 sequences, 4% of them found once; the top ten carry about 22%. The material sequenced was PBMCs. The receptors were gathered from a human donor in good health (CMV status not recorded). Some clones in this sample may be carry-over from other donors' samples.

This clonotype was detected many times. This chain joins TRBV7-2 and TRBJ1-1; weak D call: TRBD1 (5 bases). This CDR3 region has 20 residues. V was trimmed by 1 base and J by 3 bases, leaving 27 bases between them. Germline values: CDR1 SGHTA, CDR2 FQGNSA. The CDR3 is CASSLEGPHRTLLEYTEAFF. In nucleotides, the CDR3 is TGTGCCAGCAGCTTAGAGGGGCCCCACAGGACCCTATTAGAGTACACTGAAGCTTTCTTT.

There are many counts of this clonotype. V and J are TRBV2 and TRBJ2-5; 13 bases agree with TRBD2. Per the germline V gene, CDR1 is SNHLY and CDR2 is FYNNEI. The CDR3 is 16 amino acids. The V segment lost 5 bases and the J segment 1 base; nucleotides outside the gene matches: 4. Here the CDR3 DNA reads TGTGCCAGCAGTTACGGACTAGCGGGAGCCCAAGAGACCCAGTACTTC. Amino acid sequence: CASSYGLAGAQETQYF.

This clonotype was seen a handful of times. The CDR3 protein is CASSWGLGAGLEQYF. CDR3 nucleotides: TGTGCCAGCAGCTGGGGGTTGGGGGCCGGGCTCGAGCAGTACTTC. The rearrangement links TRBV7-2 to TRBJ2-7; D is possibly TRBD1 (6 bases). The germline V gene has CDR1 SGHTA and CDR2 FQGNSA. Trimming shortened V by 4 bases and J by 6 bases, and 19 bases separated the two germline ends. The CDR3 has 15 residues.

The chain uses TRBV7-2 and TRBJ2-7; D is unresolved. Trimming removed 5 bases from V and 3 bases from J, with 14 bases in between. The CDR3 loop spans 14 amino acids. Per germline, CDR1 SGHTA and CDR2 FQGNSA. The DNA for the CDR3 is TGTGCCAGCAGCGAGTGGCCAGGCGGCTACGAGCAGTACTTC. As protein: CASSEWPGGYEQYF.

This clonotype was seen many times. V and J are TRBV27 and TRBJ1-2, with D uncertain. The CDR3 extends over 13 amino acids. Germline CDR1 is MNHEY and CDR2 is SMNVEV (reference sequence). V dropped 2 bases and J dropped 7 bases, with 11 bases sitting between them. The CDR3 bases are TGTGCCAGCAGTTTAGACCGGGTTGCTGGCTACACCTTC. Translation gives CASSLDRVAGYTF.

At least ten counts were recorded for this clonotype. The chain links TRBV5-6 to TRBJ2-1; 10 nucleotides match TRBD2. V shed 1 base and J 8 bases; nucleotides not matched to a gene: 3. Germline V gene lookup returns CDR1 SGHDT and CDR2 YYEEEE. This CDR3 contains 14 residues. CDR3 DNA: TGTGCCAGCAGCTTGCCAGCGGGAGGGCATGAGCAGTTCTTC. Protein product: CASSLPAGGHEQFF.

This clonotype has ten or more counts. The V call is TRBV7-2, the J call TRBJ2-1, with 7 bases fitting TRBD2. V shed 5 bases, J shed 3 bases, and the junction held 10 bases outside the gene matches. The V gene's germline CDR1 is SGHTA and CDR2 FQGNSA. The CDR3 spans 16 residues. The CDR3 DNA reads as TGTGCCAGCAGCCAAACCCCGGGGGGATTCTACAATGAGCAGTTCTTC. This gives the protein CASSQTPGGFYNEQFF.